These 10 T cell receptor beta chains came from one sample sequenced in a study of T-cell memory formation after mild COVID-19. TCRdb re-analysed the 5' RACE reads in MiXCR, keeping a single row per CDR3 protein. The sample holds 400,000 or so distinct CDR3 sequences, over 20% seen once. Sequences were obtained from PBMCs or a T cell subset sorted from them (not recorded which). Every receptor here comes from an adult woman who had mild COVID-19 (a few samples of this study predate the infection). Cell type and time point are not known.

The CDR3 DNA sequence: TGTGCCAGCAGCCTACAGAGAATGAACACTGAAGCTTTCTTT. This encodes CASSLQRMNTEAFF. This sequence joins TRBV6-5 and TRBJ1-1; D unclear. Deletions cut 6 bases from V and 0 bases from J, with 11 bases between. The germline V gene encodes CDR1 MNHEY and CDR2 SVGAGI. The CDR3 extends over 14 amino acids.

This clonotype has only one observation. The rearrangement links TRBV7-2 to TRBJ2-1, with a tentative D call TRBD2 (5 bases). Germline CDR1 is SGHTA and CDR2 is FQGNSA. The CDR3 totals 11 residues. The V end was cut by 4 bases, the J end by 12 bases, with 10 bases between. The CDR3 DNA reads TGTGCCAGCAGCTCATGTGAGGGGCAGTTCTTC. Translated, it gives CASSSCEGQFF. Together with reference TRBV7-2 and TRBJ2-1, the CDR3 gives the full variable domain: GAGVSQSPSNKVTEKGKDVELRCDPISGHTALYWYRQSLGQGLEFLIYFQGNSAPDKSGLPSDRFSAERTGGSVSTLTIQRTQQEDSAVYLCASSSCEGQFFGPGTRLTVL.

V gene TRBV5-1 combines with J gene TRBJ1-6; D gene unclear. This CDR3 has 12 amino acids. V was clipped by 7 bases and J by 12 bases, with 14 bases between them. Germline loops: CDR1 SGHRS, CDR2 YFSETQ. CDR3 in DNA: TGCGCCAGCTCCGAGGAACGGGGACCCCTCCACTTT. This sequence encodes CASSEERGPLHF.

This clonotype has just a few counts. The gene calls are TRBV7-6 and TRBJ2-2, with a weak D call TRBD2 (6 bases). The CDR3 contains 18 residues. V lost 2 bases and J 6 bases, leaving 22 bases between the germline ends. CDR1 is SGHVS, CDR2 FNYEAQ, per germline. In DNA form, the CDR3 reads TGTGCCAGCAGCTTAAGGGATCCGGGATCCACGGGGGCCGGGGAGCTGTTTTTT. Amino acid sequence: CASSLRDPGSTGAGELFF.

J is TRBJ2-3 and V is TRBV5-5, with TRBD1 matching over 12 bases. Germline V gives CDR1 SGHKS, CDR2 YYEKEE (reference sequence). The CDR3 runs 16 residues. Unmatched junction bases numbered 9, after V lost 4 bases and J lost 6 bases. CDR3 bases: TGTGCCAGCAGCCCTGGGACAGGGGGCCCTCCGGATACGCAGTATTTT. Translating it yields CASSPGTGGPPDTQYF.

The chain uses TRBV12-3 or TRBV12-4 and TRBJ2-3; tentatively, D is TRBD2 (7 bases). With 4 bases removed from V and 3 bases from J, the gap between germline ends came to 14 bases. The CDR3 loop spans 15 amino acids. CDR3 nucleotide sequence: TGTGCCAGCAGTTCCATAGGGGGGGCGACAGATACGCAGTATTTT. This translates into CASSSIGGATDTQYF.

The chain links TRBV4-1 to TRBJ1-2, with D possibly TRBD1 on 5 matching bases. The germline V gene encodes CDR1 MGHRA and CDR2 YSYEKL. Trimming removed 1 base at V and 4 bases at J, with 13 bases between. The CDR3 contains 15 residues. This CDR3 reads CASSQVTVGVYGYTF. CDR3 nucleotides: TGCGCCAGCAGCCAAGTGACCGTAGGGGTCTATGGCTACACCTTC.

This clonotype came up a few times. The J gene is TRBJ1-3, the V gene TRBV4-2; unclear D gene. The CDR3 length is 12 residues. Between the trimmed V and J ends, which lost 3 bases and 4 bases, there was a span of 4 bases. Germline assignment: CDR1 LGHNA and CDR2 YNFKEQ. The DNA for the CDR3 is TGTGCCAGCAGCCACGAGGGAAACACCATATATTTT. Amino acid sequence: CASSHEGNTIYF.

This clonotype appeared a few times. This chain links TRBV9 with TRBJ2-7; weak D call: TRBD2 (7 bases). The CDR3 is 17 residues long. Germline values: CDR1 SGDLS, CDR2 YYNGEE. The V end lost 1 base, the J end lost 3 bases, and 20 bases lay between the germline ends. The CDR3 is CASSVSGGRGHLYEQYF. In DNA, the CDR3 is TGTGCCAGCAGCGTATCGGGGGGCCGGGGACACCTCTACGAGCAGTACTTC.

This clonotype was counted ten times or more. The rearrangement joins TRBV4-2 to TRBJ2-1; 10 bases align to TRBD1. The germline gives CDR1 LGHNA, CDR2 YNFKEQ. Losses at the gene ends were 5 bases for V and 7 bases for J; bases not matched to a gene: 11. The CDR3 runs to 16 residues. CDR3 protein: CASSSQEGTGANEQFF. The CDR3 DNA reads TGTGCCAGCAGCTCACAAGAGGGGACAGGGGCGAATGAGCAGTTCTTC.